Sequencing of this T cell receptor (beta chain) was carried out in a study of beta chain features in type 1 diabetes. At the level of the study: Over all samples combined, 107,917,701 sorted cells were examined.

Comments on this clone: The antigen is not known.

Germline loops: CDR1 MRHNA, CDR2 SNTAGT. The CDR3 spans 19 residues. Trimming took 0 bases from V and 2 from J, leaving 21 bases between them. It was via CD45RO/CCR7/CD25/CD127/CD95/CD27 that CD4+ naive, central memory, regulatory and stem cell-like memory cells were sorted. Overall study findings and caveats: Type 1 diabetes patients had VDJ junctions that carried fewer insertions and more deletions. TCRB CDR3 length was moderately but significantly reduced in all four CD4+ subsets of Type 1 diabetes patients.

The study reverse transcribed the entire isolated RNA, so it sequenced expressed TCRB transcripts. Profiling relied on immunoSEQ multiplex PCR, and the TCRdb table lists in-frame clones only, not all of them. The data contain about 53,000 clones, around half of them seen just once; the ten biggest clones take up 2% to 3%. The gene calls are TRBV6-4 and TRBJ2-3, with D possibly being TRBD2 (6 bases). The source is a woman aged 40 to 50 with type 1 diabetes. Input material: Tregs from blood. CDR3 coding DNA: TGTGCCAGCAGTGACTCAGGGAGGCGGCCTTTCAAAGTCACAGATACGCAGTATTTT. Translation: CASSDSGRRPFKVTDTQYF.